The 24 T cell receptor beta chains in this list originate from one sample, sequenced in a study of identifying expanded T cells in peripheral blood (dated by TCRdb to about 2019). Receptor amplification or capture employed the immunoSEQ multiplex PCR assay. The immuneACCESS repertoire file appears here via TCRdb, limited to in-frame rearrangements. These files lack a portion of the clones; in checked studies, under half of the deficit traces to unresolved V genes, and the cause of the others is not known. Present in this sample are about 130,000 clones, 75% to 90% of which were seen just once. The biggest ten clones account for roughly 8% of the sample. Sequencing input: blood. Receptors originate from a person aged 18 to 70 in good health.

V usage is TRBV7-9 and J usage is TRBJ2-1; 8 bases are a match to TRBD1. The J segment lost 4 bases and the V segment lost 3 bases, leaving 5 bases of the junction unmatched. Germline CDR1 SEHNR, CDR2 FQNEAQ (reference sequence). This CDR3 contains 15 residues. The CDR3 sequence is CASSLGQDFYNEQFF. The CDR3 bases are TGTGCCAGCAGCTTGGGACAGGACTTTTACAATGAGCAGTTCTTC.

V usage is TRBV6-6 and J usage is TRBJ2-7; tentative D call: TRBD2 (6 bases). Germline V lookup: CDR1 MNHNY, CDR2 SVGAGI (reference sequence). Between the trimmed V and J ends, which lost 2 bases and 4 bases, there was a span of 18 bases. This CDR3 spans 16 amino acids. The CDR3 sequence is CASSYPRRGISYEQYF. CDR3 DNA sequence: TGTGCCAGCAGTTACCCTAGGCGGGGAATCTCTTACGAGCAGTACTTC.

The V and J genes are TRBV18 and TRBJ1-2; D ambiguous. Between the trimmed V and J ends, which lost 3 bases and 6 bases, there was a span of 11 bases. This CDR3 contains 13 residues. Germline V gene data show CDR1 as KGHSH and CDR2 as LQKENI. The CDR3 here is CASSPYVRDGYTF. The CDR3 DNA reads TGTGCCAGCTCACCCTACGTGAGGGATGGCTACACCTTC. The full variable domain, its missing parts supplied by reference TRBV18 and TRBJ1-2, is NAGVMQNPRHLVRRRGQEARLRCSPMKGHSHVYWYRQLPEEGLKFMVYLQKENIIDESGMPKERFSAEFPKEGPSILRIQQVVRGDSAAYFCASSPYVRDGYTFGSGTRLTVV.

V gene TRBV27 combines with J gene TRBJ2-7; the D call may be TRBD1 or TRBD2 (6 bases each). V was pared by 6 bases and J by 2 bases, with 11 bases between. The CDR3 covers 13 residues. The germline gives CDR1 MNHEY, CDR2 SMNVEV (reference sequence). The CDR3 region has the DNA TGTGCCAGCAGACAGGGAGGAGCCTACGAGCAGTACTTC. Protein: CASRQGGAYEQYF.

The V gene is TRBV11-3, the J gene TRBJ1-1, with D unresolved. The CDR3 has 13 residues. The germline V gene encodes CDR1 SGHNT and CDR2 YENEEA. With 4 bases removed from V and 2 bases from J, the gap between germline ends came to 8 bases. The CDR3 sequence: CASSYGPNTEAFF. The CDR3 DNA sequence: TGTGCCAGCAGCTATGGACCAAACACTGAAGCTTTCTTT.

The rearrangement uses TRBV10-3 and TRBJ1-2; 8 nucleotides match TRBD1. The CDR3 extends over 16 amino acids. V lost 6 bases, J lost 4 bases, and 13 bases stayed unmatched. Germline loops: CDR1 ENHRY, CDR2 SYGVKD. This CDR3 is CAISHFNTGGGYGYTF. In DNA, the CDR3 is TGTGCCATCAGCCACTTCAATACAGGGGGTGGCTATGGCTACACCTTC.

This clone was counted once. The chain employs TRBV25-1 and TRBJ2-1; TRBD2 is a possible D gene (6 bases). V was clipped by 3 bases and J by 5 bases, with 20 bases between them. This CDR3 is built from 17 residues. The germline CDR1 and CDR2 sequences are MGHDK and SYGVNS. CDR3 sequence (DNA): TGTGCCAGCAGTGACCCACCGTCCGGACTACCTAACAATGAGCAGTTCTTC. It codes for CASSDPPSGLPNNEQFF.

The chain joins TRBV7-2 to TRBJ2-2; TRBD1 agrees at 8 bases. Germline assignment: CDR1 SGHTA and CDR2 FQGNSA. The CDR3 consists of 15 residues. The ends lost 2 bases at V and 5 bases at J; junction bases unmatched: 4. The CDR3 protein is CASSLSGQGTGELFF. The CDR3 DNA follows: TGTGCCAGCAGCTTAAGCGGACAGGGAACCGGGGAGCTGTTTTTT.

The genes are TRBV20-1 and TRBJ1-2; 8 nucleotides line up with TRBD1. The CDR3 is made up of 11 amino acids. Germline trimming cut 3 bases from V and 8 bases from J; bases unmatched to any gene: 2. The germline V gene has CDR1 DFQATT and CDR2 SNEGSKA (reference sequence). In DNA, the CDR3 is TGCAGTGCTAGGACAGGGGCGGGCTACACCTTC. This gives the protein CSARTGAGYTF.

Concerning this clone: A read error may account for a junction end that differs from germline. V is TRBV4-2 and J is TRBJ2-2, with D maybe TRBD1 (5 bases). Germline V gives CDR1 LGHNA, CDR2 YNFKEQ. This CDR3 has 15 amino acids. CDR3: CASNQGVLNTGELFF. CDR3 bases: TGTGCCAGCAACCAAGGGGTTCTGAACACCGGGGAGCTGTTTTTT.

The J gene is TRBJ2-3, the V gene TRBV5-4; D is unresolved. The CDR3 runs 12 residues. The V gene's germline CDR1 is SGHNT and CDR2 YYREEE (reference sequence). The ends were cut back, 5 bases at V and 3 bases at J, with 7 bases in the middle. This CDR3 is CASRGITDTQYF. Here the CDR3 DNA reads TGTGCCAGCAGGGGTATAACAGATACGCAGTATTTT.

This clone was recorded a few times. The chain employs TRBV5-1 and TRBJ1-2; perhaps TRBD1 as D (6 bases). The CDR3 runs 14 residues. CDR1 is SGHRS, CDR2 YFSETQ, per germline. Deletions cut 3 bases from V and 8 bases from J, with 17 bases between. This CDR3 is CASSYGTGSDGYTF. CDR3 coding DNA: TGCGCCAGCAGCTACGGCACAGGGTCCGACGGCTACACCTTC.

The chain couples TRBV7-6 to TRBJ1-2, with 9 bases that match TRBD1. The V gene end was trimmed by 2 bases and the J gene end by 8 bases; junction bases not matched to a gene: 12. Germline-derived CDR1 and CDR2 are SGHVS and FNYEAQ. The CDR3 totals 16 residues. The CDR3 loop reads CASSLSPGDRDSGYTF. The CDR3 nucleotides are TGTGCCAGCAGCTTATCGCCCGGGGACAGGGATTCCGGCTACACCTTC.

This chain uses TRBV7-9 with TRBJ2-7; D ambiguous. CDR3 length: 15 amino acids. Germline V gives CDR1 SEHNR, CDR2 FQNEAQ (reference sequence). Between the trimmed V and J ends, which lost 5 bases and 2 bases, there was a span of 16 bases. This chain's CDR3 is CASSRLTGGAYEQYF. The CDR3 region has the DNA TGTGCCAGCAGCAGATTAACGGGTGGCGCCTACGAGCAGTACTTC. Complete variable domain (other parts from reference TRBV7-9 and TRBJ2-7): DTGVSQNPRHKITKRGQNVTFRCDPISEHNRLYWYRQTLGQGPEFLTYFQNEAQLEKSRLLSDRFSAERPKGSFSTLEIQRTEQGDSAMYLCASSRLTGGAYEQYFGPGTRLTVT.

This chain uses TRBV2 with TRBJ1-2; D remains ambiguous. CDR1 SNHLY and CDR2 FYNNEI come from the germline V gene. Deletions cut 6 bases from V and 5 bases from J, with 13 bases between. The CDR3 totals 13 residues. CDR3 protein: CASSSGSWYGYTF. The CDR3 nucleotides are TGTGCCAGCAGCTCCGGGTCCTGGTATGGCTACACCTTC.

This clone was counted a few times. The chain recombines TRBV30 with TRBJ1-1, with D tentatively TRBD1 (5 bases). The CDR3 extends over 13 amino acids. Germline lookup yields CDR1 GTSNPN and CDR2 SVGIG (reference sequence). Deletions cut 3 bases from V and 6 bases from J, with 14 bases between. The CDR3 region has the DNA TGTGCCTGGAGGAGTCAGGGCTGGGCTGAAGCTTTCTTT. Protein: CAWRSQGWAEAFF.

V usage is TRBV27 and J usage is TRBJ2-1, with 8 bases fitting TRBD1. Germline V gene sequence: CDR1 MNHEY, CDR2 SMNVEV (reference sequence). The J segment lost 0 bases and the V segment lost 8 bases, leaving 9 bases of the junction unmatched. CDR3 size: 16 residues. Written as DNA, the CDR3 is TGTGCCAGCCAACTCAGGGGGCCGAGCTCCTACAATGAGCAGTTCTTC. This gives the protein CASQLRGPSSYNEQFF.

The chain carries TRBV4-1 and TRBJ2-1; D is perhaps TRBD2 (7 bases). Trimming cost V 0 bases and J 16 bases, with 16 bases left between them. The CDR3 runs 13 residues. The germline V gene encodes CDR1 MGHRA and CDR2 YSYEKL. Here the CDR3 reads CASSQDQQGGEFF. The CDR3 nucleotides read TGCGCCAGCAGCCAAGATCAGCAAGGGGGGGAATTCTTC.

The V call is TRBV6-6, the J call TRBJ1-2; no firm D call. Germline CDR1 reads MNHNY; CDR2 reads SVGAGI (reference sequence). This CDR3 spans 14 amino acids. The ends were cut back, 2 bases at V and 2 bases at J, with 9 bases in the middle. CDR3 in amino acids: CASSYTGTNYGYTF. The CDR3 coding sequence is TGTGCCAGCAGTTACACCGGCACAAACTATGGCTACACCTTC.

This chain links TRBV7-9 with TRBJ2-1; perhaps D is TRBD1 or TRBD2 (6 bases each). This CDR3 spans 16 amino acids. Germline CDR1 is SEHNR and CDR2 is FQNEAQ (reference sequence). V shed 5 bases and J shed 8 bases, with 22 bases lying between them. The CDR3: CASSPLLGGPTDEQFF. CDR3 in DNA: TGTGCCAGCAGCCCCCTCTTGGGGGGCCCAACAGATGAGCAGTTCTTC.

The V and J genes are TRBV7-2 and TRBJ2-5; 7 bases align to TRBD1. Germline-derived CDR1 and CDR2 are SGHTA and FQGNSA. The CDR3 has 16 amino acids. The trim removed 4 bases at V and 2 bases at J, leaving 10 bases unmatched. The CDR3 sequence is CASSSTTGAAQETQYF. In nucleotides, the CDR3 is TGTGCCAGCAGCTCGACCACAGGGGCAGCACAAGAGACCCAGTACTTC.

V and J are TRBV29-1 and TRBJ2-5; D is ambiguous. The CDR3 is made up of 11 amino acids. The germline gives CDR1 SQVTM, CDR2 ANQGSEA. V dropped 6 bases and J dropped 0 bases, with 5 bases sitting between them. DNA for the CDR3: TGCAGCGTGACGTACCAAGAGACCCAGTACTTC. As protein: CSVTYQETQYF.

This clone has a single count. The chain carries TRBV7-9 and TRBJ2-5, with D perhaps TRBD1 or TRBD2 (5 bases each). The CDR3 totals 13 residues. Germline CDR1 SEHNR, CDR2 FQNEAQ (reference sequence). V lost 10 bases and J 4 bases, leaving 16 bases between the germline ends. DNA of the CDR3: TGTGCCACCGACCTTACTAGGGGAGAGACCCAGTACTTC. This codes for CATDLTRGETQYF.

The chain is built from TRBV4-3 and TRBJ2-7; weak D call: TRBD2 (5 bases). The CDR3 runs to 15 residues. The V and J ends lost 3 bases and 5 bases respectively, with 17 bases between them. Germline V gives CDR1 LGHNA, CDR2 YSLEER. CDR3 sequence (DNA): TGCGCCAGCAGCCAGTCGGGGTGGCCGGGTGACGAGCAGTACTTC. Protein: CASSQSGWPGDEQYF.